What follows are 10 T cell receptor beta chains derived from one specimen sequenced in a study of tumor-infiltrating lymphocytes in primary liver carcinoma. Blood RNA was derived from unsorted whole blood, and germline DNA was extracted too. With 500 to 650 ng total RNA as template and a constant-region primer, TCR beta cDNA was made. Slightly modified ARM-PCR, run as three nested multiplex PCR rounds, produced the TCR beta libraries. TRBV1-TRBV30 forward primers paired with a C-beta reverse primer were used in the first two PCR rounds, which ran approximately 10 cycles each. From the multiplex PCR reads, TCRdb called clonotypes with MiXCR, one entry per CDR3 protein. The repertoire has 310,000 or so distinct CDR3 sequences, approximately 54% of them found once; the top ten carry about 18%. What was sequenced was peripheral blood. The receptors come from a woman aged 30 to 39 with primary liver carcinoma and hepatitis B virus infection.

In its sample, this clonotype was seen a few times. This chain uses TRBV6-5 with TRBJ2-7; 7 bases line up with TRBD1. This CDR3 has 15 amino acids. The V and J ends lost 1 base and 2 bases, in that order; junction bases with no gene match: 5. Germline CDR1 and CDR2: MNHEY and SVGAGI. CDR3 DNA: TGTGCCAGCAGTTACTATTACAGGGGCACCTACGAGCAGTACTTC. Protein product: CASSYYYRGTYEQYF.

Of note for this clonotype: One end of the junction fails to match germline, which may point to a read error. V gene TRBV10-3 combines with J gene TRBJ1-5, with D hard to call. The germline CDR1 and CDR2 sequences are ENHRY and SYGVKD. The CDR3 length is 14 residues. Here the CDR3 reads CTIAPGGEGQPQHF. CDR3 DNA sequence: TGTACCATCGCGCCTGGCGGGGAGGGTCAGCCCCAGCATTTC.

V gene TRBV5-5 combines with J gene TRBJ2-7, with unresolved D. The CDR3 contains 14 residues. The V end lost 0 bases, the J end lost 0 bases, and 7 bases lay between the germline ends. The germline gives CDR1 SGHKS, CDR2 YYEKEE (reference sequence). This CDR3 is CASSLDIDSYEQYF. In nucleotides, the CDR3 is TGTGCCAGCAGCTTGGACATCGACTCCTACGAGCAGTACTTC.

A word on this clonotype: A much larger clone is a single base away; this may be a read error. This sequence joins TRBV6-2 or TRBV6-3 and TRBJ1-1, with TRBD1 as a possible D gene (5 bases). Germline assignment: CDR1 MNHEY and CDR2 SVGEGT. The CDR3 spans 13 residues. V was trimmed by 5 bases and J by 6 bases, leaving 13 bases between them. The CDR3 DNA reads TGTGCCAGCAGTCGTGGCAGGGAGTCTGAAGCTTTCTTT. Encoded protein: CASSRGRESEAFF.

Concerning this clonotype: A much larger clone differs from this one at a single base, so this may be a read error. V usage is TRBV6-6 and J usage is TRBJ2-3; D is perhaps TRBD2 (5 bases). Trimming took 4 bases from V and 2 from J, leaving 13 bases between them. The CDR3 is made up of 15 amino acids. CDR1 and CDR2 (germline): MNHNY, SVGAGI (reference sequence). The CDR3 loop reads CASSSAATNTDTQYF. Here the CDR3 DNA reads TGTGCCAGCAGTTCAGCGGCCACTAACACAGATACGCAGTATTTT.

This clonotype was counted between two and nine times. The CDR3 reads CASISDRVQETQYF. The CDR3 DNA reads TGCGCCAGCATATCGGATAGAGTACAAGAGACCCAGTACTTC. The genes are TRBV5-1 and TRBJ2-5; unclear D gene. This CDR3 comprises 14 residues. V was trimmed by 6 bases and J by 2 bases, leaving 14 bases between them. Per germline, CDR1 SGHRS and CDR2 YFSETQ.

Regarding this clonotype: Compared with germline, one end of the junction differs, possibly owing to a read error. The chain carries TRBV6-5 and TRBJ2-5; TRBD2 is a possible D gene (5 bases). Germline-derived CDR1 and CDR2 are MNHEY and SVGAGI. The CDR3 length is 13 residues. The CDR3 here is CPSNRSPGETQYF. The DNA of the CDR3 is TGTCCCAGTAATCGGTCCCCGGGGGAGACCCAGTACTTC.

Comments on this clonotype: Possible read error: a much larger clone is one base away. The chain uses TRBV12-3 or TRBV12-4 and TRBJ2-3; no definite D call. V lost 11 bases and J 6 bases, leaving 21 bases between the germline ends. The CDR3 spans 14 residues. This CDR3 is CARKNWASKDTQYF. DNA for the CDR3: TGTGCCCGCAAGAACTGGGCGTCTAAGGATACGCAGTATTTT.

This sequence joins TRBV11-2 and TRBJ2-7; D gene uncertain. CDR1 and CDR2 (germline): SGHAT, FQNNGV. The CDR3 is 15 residues long. Trimming took off 10 bases at V and 4 bases at J, with 23 bases between the two ends. In DNA form, the CDR3 reads TGTGCCATCGGCTCCCCTTCTGGCACTTTTTACGAGCAGTACTTC. Protein product: CAIGSPSGTFYEQYF.

This clonotype was counted only a few times. The rearrangement links TRBV12-5 to TRBJ1-2; TRBD1 matches 7 bases. Germline CDR1 reads LGHNT; CDR2 reads FRNRAP. Trimming took 4 bases from V and 6 from J; bases not matched to a gene: 5. This CDR3 comprises 13 residues. The CDR3 loop reads CASGSGGADGYTF. CDR3 DNA sequence: TGTGCTAGTGGTTCAGGGGGGGCGGATGGCTACACCTTC.